This T cell receptor (beta chain) was sequenced during a study of cytomegalovirus exposure and HLA in healthy donors. The PCR had 60 Vbeta and 13 Jbeta primers. The table came from immunoSEQ multiplex PCR; TCRdb's copy has only in-frame clones and leaves some out. Among 130,000 to 150,000 clones listed, 80% to 90% were seen once. Points on this clone: Its antigen is unidentified.

General study results and limits: A classifier reportedly called cytomegalovirus status with high sensitivity and specificity. Researchers counted about 150 TCR beta chains as cytomegalovirus-associated. TCR beta V- and J-gene trimming, according to a later analysis, was linked to a missense DCLRE1C variant.

The specimen sequenced was PBMCs. This receptor was identified in a boy aged 2 to 10 in good health and CMV-seronegative.

The CDR3 sequence is CASSLVRSEAFF. The CDR3 nucleotides read TGTGCCAGCAGCTTAGTGCGCTCTGAAGCTTTCTTT. The J gene is TRBJ1-1, the V gene TRBV5-5; D is ambiguous. V lost 2 bases, J lost 6 bases, and 8 bases lay in between. From germline, CDR1 is SGHKS and CDR2 YYEKEE (reference sequence). The CDR3 covers 12 residues. The entire variable domain, with the rest obtained from reference TRBV5-5 and TRBJ1-1, is as follows: DAGVTQSPTHLIKTRGQQVTLRCSPISGHKSVSWYQQVLGQGPQFIFQYYEKEERGRGNFPDRFSARQFPNYSSELNVNALLLGDSALYLCASSLVRSEAFFGQGTRLTVV.